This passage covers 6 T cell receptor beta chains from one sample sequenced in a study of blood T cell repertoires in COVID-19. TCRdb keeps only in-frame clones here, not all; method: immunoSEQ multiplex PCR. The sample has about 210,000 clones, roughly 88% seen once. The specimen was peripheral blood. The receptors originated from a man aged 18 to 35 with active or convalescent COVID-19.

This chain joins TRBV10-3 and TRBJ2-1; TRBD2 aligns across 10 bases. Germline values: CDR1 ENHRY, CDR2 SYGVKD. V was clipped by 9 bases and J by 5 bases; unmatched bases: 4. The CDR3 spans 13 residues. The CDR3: CAILAGANNEQFF. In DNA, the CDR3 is TGTGCCATTCTAGCGGGAGCCAACAATGAGCAGTTCTTC.

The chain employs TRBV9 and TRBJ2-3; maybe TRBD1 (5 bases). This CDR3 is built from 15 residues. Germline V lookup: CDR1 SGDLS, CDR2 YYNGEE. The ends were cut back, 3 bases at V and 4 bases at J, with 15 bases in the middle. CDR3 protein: CASSEASGYADTQYF. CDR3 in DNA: TGTGCCAGCAGCGAGGCGTCAGGGTACGCAGATACGCAGTATTTT.

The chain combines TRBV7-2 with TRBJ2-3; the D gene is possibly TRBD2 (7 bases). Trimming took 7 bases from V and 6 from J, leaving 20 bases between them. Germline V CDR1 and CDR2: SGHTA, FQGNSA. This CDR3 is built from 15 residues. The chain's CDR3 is CASTELALRGDTQYF. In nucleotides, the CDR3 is TGTGCCAGCACTGAACTAGCGCTGAGGGGGGATACGCAGTATTTT.

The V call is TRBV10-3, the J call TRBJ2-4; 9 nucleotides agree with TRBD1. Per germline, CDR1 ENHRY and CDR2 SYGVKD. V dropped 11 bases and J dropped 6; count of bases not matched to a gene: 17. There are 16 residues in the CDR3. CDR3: CAAGAGTGGIGNIQYF. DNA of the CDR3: TGTGCCGCGGGGGCGGGAACAGGGGGCATTGGAAACATTCAGTACTTC.

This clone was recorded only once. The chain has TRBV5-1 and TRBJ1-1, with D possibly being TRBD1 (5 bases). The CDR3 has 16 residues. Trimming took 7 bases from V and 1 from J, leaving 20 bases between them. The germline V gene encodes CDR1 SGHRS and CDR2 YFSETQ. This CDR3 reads CASWFTGSRGNTEAFF. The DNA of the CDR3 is TGCGCCAGCTGGTTCACCGGGTCAAGGGGGAACACTGAAGCTTTCTTT.

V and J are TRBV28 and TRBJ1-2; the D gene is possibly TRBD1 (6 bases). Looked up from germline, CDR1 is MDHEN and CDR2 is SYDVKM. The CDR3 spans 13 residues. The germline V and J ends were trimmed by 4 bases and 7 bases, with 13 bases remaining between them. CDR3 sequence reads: CASSSLQGRGYTF. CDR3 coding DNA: TGTGCCAGCAGTTCCTTACAGGGTCGTGGCTACACCTTC.